This passage covers 17 T cell receptor beta chains from one sample sequenced in a study of siplizumab effects on memory and regulatory T cells. This table comes from immunoSEQ multiplex PCR, and its TCRdb copy is limited to in-frame clones, with some not included. The table records 110,000 or so clones, about 92% of them present only once. Sequencing was done on a sample of CD4+ T cells sorted from blood. The receptor set was obtained from a human donor in good health.

This clone was picked up a small number of times. The CDR3 nucleotides are TGCGCCAGCAGCTCCGGCACAGGGAACACCGGGGAGCTGTTTTTT. Translated, it gives CASSSGTGNTGELFF. The rearrangement links TRBV5-1 to TRBJ2-2, with D possibly matching TRBD1 (5 bases). There are 15 residues in the CDR3. The germline V gene encodes CDR1 SGHRS and CDR2 YFSETQ. V dropped 3 bases and J dropped 1 base, with 10 bases sitting between them.

This clone was seen only once. CDR3 region: CASSLAWGGTSTDTQYF. In nucleotides, the CDR3 is TGCGCCAGCAGCTTGGCCTGGGGGGGTACTAGCACAGATACGCAGTATTTT. This chain links TRBV5-1 with TRBJ2-3; 7 bases are shared with TRBD2. The CDR3 runs 17 residues. Germline CDR1 and CDR2: SGHRS and YFSETQ. J gave up 0 bases and V 0 bases, and 7 bases lay outside the gene matches.

The rearrangement joins TRBV11-3 to TRBJ1-1; tentative D call: TRBD1 (5 bases). Germline CDR1 reads SGHNT; CDR2 reads YENEEA. Trimming shortened V by 0 bases and J by 5 bases, and 7 bases separated the two germline ends. CDR3 size: 13 residues. The CDR3 reads CASSLDGGTEAFF. The CDR3 DNA sequence: TGTGCCAGCAGCTTAGACGGGGGGACTGAAGCTTTCTTT. The whole variable domain, filled in from reference TRBV11-3 and TRBJ1-1, reads EAGVVQSPRYKIIEKKQPVAFWCNPISGHNTLYWYLQNLGQGPELLIRYENEEAVDDSQLPKDRFSAERLKGVDSTLKIQPAELGDSAVYLCASSLDGGTEAFFGQGTRLTVV.

In nucleotides, the CDR3 is TGCGCCAGCAGCCCGGGTGGGAGTCACACAGATACGCAGTATTTT. Amino acid sequence: CASSPGGSHTDTQYF. The chain combines TRBV5-1 with TRBJ2-3, with D possibly TRBD2 on 5 matching bases. Deletions cut 4 bases from V and 2 bases from J, with 14 bases between. Germline-derived CDR1 and CDR2 are SGHRS and YFSETQ. The CDR3 consists of 15 residues.

This clone came up a few times. The chain is built from TRBV18 and TRBJ1-1, with 9 bases aligning to TRBD1. V was pared by 4 bases and J by 10 bases, with 10 bases of the junction left unmatched. The CDR3 is 14 amino acids. Germline CDR1 and CDR2: KGHSH and LQKENI. Here the CDR3 reads CASSRRQGGDRAFF. CDR3 bases: TGTGCCAGCTCACGTAGACAGGGGGGAGACAGAGCTTTCTTT.

The table lists this clone with a count of one. V usage is TRBV7-9 and J usage is TRBJ2-5; 14 nucleotides agree with TRBD2. Germline lookup yields CDR1 SEHNR and CDR2 FQNEAQ (reference sequence). This CDR3 has 17 amino acids. J gave up 1 base and V 5 bases, and 6 bases lay outside the gene matches. The DNA of the CDR3 is TGTGCCAGCAGCGGAACCGGGACTAGCGGGGGCCAAGAGACCCAGTACTTC. Amino acid sequence: CASSGTGTSGGQETQYF.

The V gene is TRBV7-2, the J gene TRBJ1-1; TRBD1 might be the D (5 bases). Germline assignment: CDR1 SGHTA and CDR2 FQGNSA. The V end was cut by 4 bases, the J end by 1 base, with 10 bases between. CDR3 length: 14 amino acids. The CDR3 nucleotides read TGTGCCAGCAGCTCCCCGGGGCAGAACACTGAAGCTTTCTTT. Protein: CASSSPGQNTEAFF.

The chain has TRBV7-2 and TRBJ1-4; tentatively, D is TRBD1 (5 bases). This CDR3 has 15 amino acids. The germline V gene has CDR1 SGHTA and CDR2 FQGNSA. Trimming removed 4 bases at V and 8 bases at J, with 17 bases between. Here the CDR3 DNA reads TGTGCCAGCAGCTCCCAGCCAGGGAGGCAGGAAAAACTGTTTTTT. It is translated as CASSSQPGRQEKLFF.

This sequence joins TRBV7-9 and TRBJ1-2; tentatively, D is TRBD1 (5 bases). The CDR3 totals 16 residues. Germline assignment: CDR1 SEHNR and CDR2 FQNEAQ (reference sequence). V lost 0 bases and J lost 3, with 14 bases in between. The CDR3 region is CASSLASRAPDYGYTF. As DNA, the CDR3 is TGTGCCAGCAGCTTAGCAAGCAGGGCGCCCGACTATGGCTACACCTTC.

V and J are TRBV5-6 and TRBJ1-1, with 7 bases identical to TRBD1. This CDR3 has 15 amino acids. Germline V gene sequence: CDR1 SGHDT, CDR2 YYEEEE. The trim removed 6 bases at V and 3 bases at J, leaving 11 bases unmatched. CDR3 DNA: TGTGCCAGCAACACAGGGGCCCTAGGGGACACTGAAGCTTTCTTT. Residues: CASNTGALGDTEAFF.

CDR3: CASSIGEGGYEQYF. DNA of the CDR3: TGTGCCAGTAGTATAGGAGAGGGAGGCTACGAGCAGTACTTC. The genes are TRBV19 and TRBJ2-7, with D maybe TRBD2 (6 bases). This CDR3 is 14 amino acids long. The germline V gene encodes CDR1 LNHDA and CDR2 SQIVND (reference sequence). Trimming removed 1 base from V and 3 bases from J, with 10 bases in between.

The J gene is TRBJ2-3, the V gene TRBV19; 11 bases line up with TRBD2. Germline assignment: CDR1 LNHDA and CDR2 SQIVND (reference sequence). The length of the CDR3 is 14 residues. V shed 9 bases, J shed 2 bases, and the junction held 4 bases outside the gene matches. In DNA, the CDR3 is TGTGCCAGCCGGACTAGCGGGTCCACAGATACGCAGTATTTT. Its translation: CASRTSGSTDTQYF.

V gene TRBV2 combines with J gene TRBJ2-5; D remains ambiguous. V shed 5 bases and J shed 5 bases, with 6 bases lying between them. Germline loops: CDR1 SNHLY, CDR2 FYNNEI. The CDR3 is 11 residues long. The CDR3: CASSIGETQYF. The CDR3 region has the DNA TGTGCCAGCAGTATTGGGGAGACCCAGTACTTC.

This sequence joins TRBV15 and TRBJ1-4; perhaps TRBD1 as D (6 bases). This CDR3 contains 16 residues. The germline V gene has CDR1 LNHNV and CDR2 YYDKDF (reference sequence). The ends were cut back, 3 bases at V and 4 bases at J, with 15 bases in the middle. The CDR3 spells CATSRDRPASNEKLFF. DNA for the CDR3: TGTGCCACCAGCAGGGACAGACCAGCGAGTAATGAAAAACTGTTTTTT.

J is TRBJ1-5 and V is TRBV18; no clear D. V lost 3 bases, J lost 4 bases, and 10 bases lay in between. The CDR3 contains 14 residues. The V gene's germline CDR1 is KGHSH and CDR2 LQKENI. DNA of the CDR3: TGTGCCAGCTCACCCTTTAGGGTAAATCAGCCCCAGCATTTT. Its protein is CASSPFRVNQPQHF. The entire variable domain, with the rest obtained from reference TRBV18 and TRBJ1-5, is as follows: NAGVMQNPRHLVRRRGQEARLRCSPMKGHSHVYWYRQLPEEGLKFMVYLQKENIIDESGMPKERFSAEFPKEGPSILRIQQVVRGDSAAYFCASSPFRVNQPQHFGDGTRLSIL.

The rearrangement joins TRBV5-1 to TRBJ2-2; 11 nucleotides match TRBD1. The CDR3 covers 16 residues. Losses at the gene ends were 6 bases for V and 4 bases for J; bases not matched to a gene: 8. Germline CDR1 and CDR2: SGHRS and YFSETQ. Here the CDR3 reads CASKMGTGGRTGELFF. The CDR3 DNA follows: TGCGCCAGCAAAATGGGGACAGGGGGTCGCACCGGGGAGCTGTTTTTT.

The CDR3 sequence is CASKSFFGQKNTEAFF. CDR3 DNA: TGTGCCAGTAAGTCCTTCTTCGGACAGAAGAACACTGAAGCTTTCTTT. This chain links TRBV19 with TRBJ1-1; the D gene is possibly TRBD1 (6 bases). In germline, CDR1 is LNHDA, CDR2 SQIVND (reference sequence). V gave up 7 bases and J gave up 1 base, with 19 bases separating them. This CDR3 is built from 16 residues.